One and the same sample provided the 5 T cell receptor beta chains below, sequenced in a study of cytomegalovirus exposure and HLA in healthy donors (dated by TCRdb to about 2017). Library method: the immunoSEQ multiplex PCR assay. For the multiplex PCR, a mixture combining 60 forward primers for TCR Vbeta segments and 13 reverse primers for TCR Jbeta segments was used. This is the immuneACCESS table as TCRdb keeps it, with only in-frame sequences that have V and J called. A part of the clones is gone; compared with another copy, unresolved V genes explain less than half, and the rest is unexplained. This sample lists around 97,000 clones; around three quarters were detected once. Together, the top ten hold approximately 4% of the sample. The source material was PBMCs. These receptors all come from a man in his forties or fifties in good health and CMV-seropositive.

The J gene is TRBJ2-7, the V gene TRBV28; 8 bases are shared with TRBD2. Looked up from germline, CDR1 is MDHEN and CDR2 is SYDVKM. V shed 1 base and J 0 bases; nucleotides not matched to a gene: 2. The CDR3 extends over 15 amino acids. The CDR3 is CASSLSGGGSYEQYF. CDR3 DNA sequence: TGTGCCAGCAGTTTATCCGGGGGGGGCTCCTACGAGCAGTACTTC.

The chain uses TRBV6-1 and TRBJ2-7, with 8 bases that match TRBD2. The germline CDR1 and CDR2 sequences are MNHNS and SASEGT. This CDR3 contains 16 residues. Trimming at V came to 1 base and at J to 7 bases, leaving 12 bases not matched to a gene. The CDR3 sequence: CASSEVMTSVQGEQYF. DNA for the CDR3: TGTGCCAGCAGTGAAGTTATGACTAGCGTCCAAGGAGAGCAGTACTTC.

This chain uses TRBV5-8 with TRBJ2-3; 11 bases map to TRBD2. The CDR3 extends over 15 amino acids. The ends lost 4 bases at V and 0 bases at J; junction bases unmatched: 1. CDR1 and CDR2 (germline): SGHTS, YDEGEE. The CDR3 DNA sequence: TGTGCCAGCAGCCGGACTAGCGGGAGCACAGATACGCAGTATTTT. Amino acid sequence: CASSRTSGSTDTQYF.

The V and J genes are TRBV6-5 and TRBJ2-7, with 10 positions matching TRBD1. The ends lost 4 bases at V and 4 bases at J; junction bases unmatched: 4. The CDR3 totals 14 residues. Germline lookup yields CDR1 MNHEY and CDR2 SVGAGI. This CDR3 reads CASSWGQGRYEQYF. CDR3 bases: TGTGCCAGCAGTTGGGGACAGGGGAGGTACGAGCAGTACTTC.

The chain couples TRBV30 to TRBJ2-7; D might be TRBD2 (6 bases). Germline values: CDR1 GTSNPN, CDR2 SVGIG (reference sequence). The CDR3 covers 12 residues. Trimming removed 4 bases from V and 2 bases from J, with 9 bases in between. The CDR3 region is CAWIADAYEQYF. The CDR3, as DNA: TGTGCCTGGATAGCGGACGCCTACGAGCAGTACTTC.